This note documents a single TCR beta chain sequence. Its antigen is currently unknown. The data are from a study of shared clonotypes between healthy human individuals. Study results and limitations: Depth was large, yet rarefaction showed that sorted-subset sequencing was incomplete.

The germline V and J ends were trimmed by 5 bases and 6 bases, with 17 bases remaining between them. Germline CDR1 is LNHNV and CDR2 is YYDKDF (reference sequence). This CDR3 is built from 14 residues. The naive CD8 population came from CD45RO-negative cells selected for CCR7, without terminally differentiated effector memory CD45RA+ cells. For every subset, genomic DNA was evenly distributed across several immunoSEQ plates. In the authors' workflow: There were no quality scores in the junction-only immunoSEQ sequences, so filtering differed. Assay: immunoSEQ multiplex PCR; the TCRdb copy retains only in-frame clones and omits some. V, J and clone size are taken as reported in that table, and D and trimming were inferred from the DNA itself. This sample has roughly 2 million clones; about 95% occur once, and the top ten carry about 1.1%.

The rearrangement joins TRBV15 to TRBJ2-7, with D uncertain. Sequenced: naive CD8+ T cells sorted from blood. This receptor was taken from a man between 18 and 35 years old in good health. CDR3 loop: CATSPTFGLAEQYF. The CDR3 DNA sequence: TGTGCCACCAGCCCAACGTTCGGGCTCGCCGAGCAGTACTTC.